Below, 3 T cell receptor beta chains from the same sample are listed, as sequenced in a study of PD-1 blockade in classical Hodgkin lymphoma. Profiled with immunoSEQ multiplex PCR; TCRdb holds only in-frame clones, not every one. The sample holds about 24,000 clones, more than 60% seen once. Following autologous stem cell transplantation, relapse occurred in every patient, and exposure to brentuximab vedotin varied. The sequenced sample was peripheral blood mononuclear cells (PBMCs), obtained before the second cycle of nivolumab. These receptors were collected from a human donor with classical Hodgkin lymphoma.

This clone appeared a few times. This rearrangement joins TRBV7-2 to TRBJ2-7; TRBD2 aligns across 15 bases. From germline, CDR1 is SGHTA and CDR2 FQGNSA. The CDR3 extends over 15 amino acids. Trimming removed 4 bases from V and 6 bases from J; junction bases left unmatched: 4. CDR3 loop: CASSSRTSGRAEQYF. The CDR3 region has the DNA TGTGCCAGCAGCTCCCGGACTAGCGGGAGGGCCGAGCAGTACTTC. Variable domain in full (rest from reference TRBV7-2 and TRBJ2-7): GAGVSQSPSNKVTEKGKDVELRCDPISGHTALYWYRQSLGQGLEFLIYFQGNSAPDKSGLPSDRFSAERTGGSVSTLTIQRTQQEDSAVYLCASSSRTSGRAEQYFGPGTRLTVT.

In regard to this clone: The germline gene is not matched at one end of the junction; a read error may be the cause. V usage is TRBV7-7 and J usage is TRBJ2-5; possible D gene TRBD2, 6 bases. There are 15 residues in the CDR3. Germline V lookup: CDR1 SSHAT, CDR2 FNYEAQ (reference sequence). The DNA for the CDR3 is TGTGCTAGCAGCTTCCACGTTGGGGGGCAAGAGACCCAGTACTTC. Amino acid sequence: CASSFHVGGQETQYF. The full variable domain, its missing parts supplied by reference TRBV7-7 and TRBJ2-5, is GAGVSQSPRYKVTKRGQDVTLRCDPISSHATLYWYQQALGQGPEFLTYFNYEAQPDKSGLPSDRFSAERPEGSISTLTIQRTEQRDSAMYRCASSFHVGGQETQYFGPGTRLLVL.

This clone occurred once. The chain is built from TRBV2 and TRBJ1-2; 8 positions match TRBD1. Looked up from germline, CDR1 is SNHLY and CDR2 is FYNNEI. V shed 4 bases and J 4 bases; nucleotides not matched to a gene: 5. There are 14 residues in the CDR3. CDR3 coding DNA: TGTGCCAGCAGTGGCGAGACAGGGGTCTATGGCTACACCTTC. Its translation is CASSGETGVYGYTF. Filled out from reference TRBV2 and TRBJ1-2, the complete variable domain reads EPEVTQTPSHQVTQMGQEVILRCVPISNHLYFYWYRQILGQKVEFLVSFYNNEISEKSEIFDDQFSVERPDGSNFTLKIRSTKLEDSAMYFCASSGETGVYGYTFGSGTRLTVV.